Below are 27 T cell receptor beta chains sequenced from a single sample in a study of control samples from healthy donors and cancer patients. The assay was immunoSEQ multiplex PCR, and TCRdb's table has in-frame clones only and misses some. The sample consists of around 180,000 clones, just over 85% of them appearing once. What was sequenced was blood. These receptors all stem from a woman aged 25 to 39 in good health.

V gene TRBV7-2 combines with J gene TRBJ2-3; unclear D gene. The length of the CDR3 is 14 residues. CDR1 SGHTA and CDR2 FQGNSA come from the germline V gene. The V and J ends lost 2 bases and 2 bases respectively, with 8 bases between them. CDR3 region: CASSLNSPTDTQYF. The CDR3 DNA reads TGTGCCAGCAGCTTAAACTCACCCACAGATACGCAGTATTTT. The variable domain in full, with the rest retrieved from reference TRBV7-2 and TRBJ2-3, is GAGVSQSPSNKVTEKGKDVELRCDPISGHTALYWYRQSLGQGLEFLIYFQGNSAPDKSGLPSDRFSAERTGGSVSTLTIQRTQQEDSAVYLCASSLNSPTDTQYFGPGTRLTVL.

This clone was counted a single time. The genes are TRBV6-1 and TRBJ1-6; 7 positions agree with TRBD1. V lost 2 bases to trimming and J lost 0 bases; unmatched junction nucleotides: 4. The germline V gene encodes CDR1 MNHNS and CDR2 SASEGT. The CDR3 covers 17 residues. In nucleotides, the CDR3 is TGTGCCAGCAGTGAACGGACAGGCAACTCCTATAATTCACCCCTCCACTTT. Its protein product is CASSERTGNSYNSPLHF.

The rearrangement joins TRBV30 to TRBJ1-4; TRBD1 matches at 9 bases. CDR3 length: 16 amino acids. Germline lookup yields CDR1 GTSNPN and CDR2 SVGIG (reference sequence). V lost 0 bases to trimming and J lost 5 bases; unmatched junction nucleotides: 7. CDR3 bases: TGTGCCTGGAGTGTACAGGGGGCGCGGTGGAATGAAAAACTGTTTTTT. Its translation is CAWSVQGARWNEKLFF.

V is TRBV12-3 or TRBV12-4 and J is TRBJ2-1; 7 bases line up with TRBD2. This CDR3 has 11 amino acids. Losses at the gene ends were 5 bases for V and 12 bases for J; bases not matched to a gene: 4. CDR3 sequence reads: CASSKAGTQFF. The CDR3 DNA sequence: TGTGCCAGCAGTAAAGCGGGAACGCAGTTCTTC.

This clone was seen just once. V is TRBV3-1 (or the pseudogene TRBV3-2) and J is TRBJ2-6; D is perhaps TRBD1 (5 bases). V lost 4 bases to trimming and J lost 4 bases, with 8 bases between them. Germline CDR1 and CDR2: LGHDT and YNNKEL (reference sequence). This CDR3 has 14 amino acids. The CDR3 DNA is TGTGCCAGCAGCCCAGGGTTCGGGGCCAACGTCCTGACTTTC. As protein: CASSPGFGANVLTF.

The chain employs TRBV3-1 (or the pseudogene TRBV3-2) and TRBJ1-4; no clear D gene. The germline CDR1 and CDR2 sequences are LGHDT and YNNKEL (reference sequence). The ends were cut back, 5 bases at V and 7 bases at J, with 14 bases in the middle. The CDR3 spans 14 residues. CDR3: CASSEVSGGEKLFF. The CDR3 region has the DNA TGTGCCAGCAGCGAGGTGTCAGGAGGTGAAAAACTGTTTTTT.

V is TRBV3-1 (or the pseudogene TRBV3-2) and J is TRBJ2-1; TRBD1 agrees at 7 bases. The CDR3 totals 15 residues. V lost 0 bases and J lost 5; bases outside the gene matches: 4. Germline values: CDR1 LGHDT, CDR2 YNNKEL (reference sequence). CDR3 loop: CASSQDPGQHNEQFF. The CDR3 DNA reads as TGTGCCAGCAGCCAAGACCCGGGACAGCACAATGAGCAGTTCTTC.

This rearrangement joins TRBV9 to TRBJ1-4; TRBD1 matches 8 bases. In germline, CDR1 is SGDLS, CDR2 YYNGEE. CDR3 length: 15 amino acids. V lost 3 bases to trimming and J lost 7 bases; unmatched junction nucleotides: 8. CDR3 protein: CASSAWTGNSEKLFF. The CDR3 region has the DNA TGTGCCAGCAGCGCCTGGACAGGGAATTCTGAAAAACTGTTTTTT.

The rearrangement links TRBV5-6 to TRBJ1-3; D gene ambiguous. CDR1 and CDR2 from the germline V gene are SGHDT and YYEEEE. With 2 bases removed from V and 0 bases from J, the gap between germline ends came to 6 bases. The CDR3 totals 14 residues. The CDR3 region has the DNA TGTGCCAGCAGCTTCGGTCTCTCTGGAAACACCATATATTTT. Protein: CASSFGLSGNTIYF.

The rearrangement uses TRBV10-3 and TRBJ1-1, with D perhaps TRBD1 (6 bases). CDR3 length: 14 residues. The germline V gene encodes CDR1 ENHRY and CDR2 SYGVKD. Trimming removed 3 bases at V and 3 bases at J, with 11 bases between. The CDR3 region has the DNA TGTGCCATCAGTGAACAGGGCATGGACACTGAAGCTTTCTTT. Translation: CAISEQGMDTEAFF.

This clone has only a few counts. The gene calls are TRBV29-1 and TRBJ1-2, with D maybe TRBD1 (6 bases). The CDR3 length is 13 residues. Germline V lookup: CDR1 SQVTM, CDR2 ANQGSEA. The germline V and J ends were trimmed by 6 bases and 4 bases, with 15 bases remaining between them. The CDR3 loop is CSVPSGGVYGYTF. In DNA form, the CDR3 reads TGCAGCGTACCCTCTGGGGGCGTCTATGGCTACACCTTC. Filled out from reference TRBV29-1 and TRBJ1-2, the complete variable domain reads SAVISQKPSRDICQRGTSLTIQCQVDSQVTMMFWYRQQPGQSLTLIATANQGSEATYESGFVIDKFPISRPNLTFSTLTVSNMSPEDSSIYLCSVPSGGVYGYTFGSGTRLTVV.

The chain joins TRBV12-3 or TRBV12-4 to TRBJ2-3; D call uncertain. The ends were cut back, 4 bases at V and 5 bases at J, with 10 bases in the middle. This CDR3 has 13 residues. The CDR3: CASSSRRVDTQYF. The CDR3 nucleotides read TGTGCCAGCAGTTCCAGGCGAGTAGATACGCAGTATTTT.

The chain couples TRBV4-1 to TRBJ2-2, with no clear D. Trimming shortened V by 2 bases and J by 3 bases, and 10 bases separated the two germline ends. Germline CDR1 MGHRA, CDR2 YSYEKL. The CDR3 runs to 15 residues. The CDR3 DNA sequence: TGCGCCAGCAGCCAAATACCCTTGTACACCGGGGAGCTGTTTTTT. Protein: CASSQIPLYTGELFF.

The genes are TRBV7-9 and TRBJ2-7; D unresolved. V was shortened by 3 bases and J by 1 base, with 1 base between the two germline ends. The length of the CDR3 is 11 residues. Germline V CDR1 and CDR2: SEHNR, FQNEAQ (reference sequence). The CDR3 protein is CASSFSYEQYF. Here the CDR3 DNA reads TGTGCCAGCAGCTTTTCCTACGAGCAGTACTTC.

The genes are TRBV5-1 and TRBJ2-7, with 12 bases lining up with TRBD2. The CDR3 sequence is 15 residues long. Germline values: CDR1 SGHRS, CDR2 YFSETQ. Trimming took 7 bases from V and 0 from J; bases not matched to a gene: 5. Written as DNA, the CDR3 is TGCGCCAGCCGCCGGACTAGCGGGGACTCCTACGAGCAGTACGTC. This encodes CASRRTSGDSYEQYV.

On this clone: A read error may produce the germline difference seen at one junction end. This rearrangement joins TRBV28 to TRBJ2-7; perhaps TRBD1 as D (6 bases). CDR3 length equals 11 residues. From germline, CDR1 is MDHEN and CDR2 SYDVKM. The CDR3 sequence is CASRQDSPPNF. The CDR3 DNA sequence: TGTGCCAGCAGGCAGGACAGCCCTCCGAACTTC.

This clone was counted once. The chain employs TRBV5-1 and TRBJ1-4; 7 bases are shared with TRBD1. J was trimmed by 10 bases and V by 0 bases; bases with no gene match: 6. This CDR3 contains 14 residues. Germline loops: CDR1 SGHRS, CDR2 YFSETQ. The CDR3 is CASSLDRAGGKLFF. DNA of the CDR3: TGCGCCAGCAGCTTGGACAGGGCAGGGGGAAAACTGTTTTTT.

The V gene is TRBV4-1, the J gene TRBJ1-5; D gene unclear. Trimming pared 0 bases from V and 9 bases from J, leaving 12 bases between. This CDR3 is 14 amino acids long. Germline CDR1 reads MGHRA; CDR2 reads YSYEKL. CDR3 sequence: CASSQDSKPGPQHF. The CDR3 DNA reads as TGCGCCAGCAGCCAAGATTCAAAGCCGGGGCCCCAGCATTTT.

This rearrangement joins TRBV28 to TRBJ1-6, with D unclear. The V end was cut by 8 bases, the J end by 0 bases, with 11 bases between. CDR1 MDHEN and CDR2 SYDVKM come from the germline V gene. CDR3 length: 15 amino acids. For the CDR3, the DNA is TGTGCCAGCGATTCAGCGAGCTCCTATAATTCACCCCTCCACTTT. This translates into CASDSASSYNSPLHF.

This clone came up a few times. This rearrangement joins TRBV5-1 to TRBJ2-3; 7 bases are a match to TRBD1. The CDR3 loop spans 15 amino acids. CDR1 is SGHRS and CDR2 is YFSETQ in the germline V gene. After removal of 4 bases from V and 3 bases from J, the junction contained 8 bases not matched to a gene. In DNA, the CDR3 is TGCGCCAGCAGCAGGACAGGATCGGGGACAGATACGCAGTATTTT. It codes for CASSRTGSGTDTQYF.

This clone showed up just once. J is TRBJ2-2 and V is TRBV5-5; D is perhaps TRBD2 (5 bases). V was shortened by 5 bases and J by 3 bases, with 14 bases between the two germline ends. Germline V gives CDR1 SGHKS, CDR2 YYEKEE (reference sequence). The CDR3 covers 15 residues. The CDR3 coding sequence is TGTGCCAGCAGTCAGGACTGGTTGGACACCGGGGAGCTGTTTTTT. It codes for CASSQDWLDTGELFF.

The chain couples TRBV6-5 to TRBJ1-5; D may be TRBD1 (5 bases). Trimming removed 4 bases at V and 5 bases at J, with 6 bases between. The CDR3 length is 12 residues. In germline, CDR1 is MNHEY, CDR2 SVGAGI. The CDR3 loop reads CASSSGDQPQHF. The CDR3 DNA sequence: TGTGCCAGCAGTTCGGGGGATCAGCCCCAGCATTTT.

This chain links TRBV10-1 with TRBJ2-3; the match to TRBD1 covers 7 bases. CDR1 WNHNN and CDR2 SYGVQD come from the germline V gene (reference sequence). The CDR3 is 14 amino acids. V was pared by 6 bases and J by 5 bases, with 8 bases of the junction left unmatched. The CDR3 spells CASRLDRAQDTQYF. CDR3 nucleotide sequence: TGCGCCAGCAGACTCGACAGGGCCCAAGATACGCAGTATTTT.

The chain uses TRBV7-6 and TRBJ2-3; TRBD2 aligns across 11 bases. The CDR3 covers 15 residues. Germline loops: CDR1 SGHVS, CDR2 FNYEAQ. Losses at the gene ends were 2 bases for V and 6 bases for J; bases not matched to a gene: 4. The CDR3 nucleotides are TGTGCCAGCAGCTTAACTAGCGGGAGTCTTGATACGCAGTATTTT. Its translation: CASSLTSGSLDTQYF.

CDR3 bases: TGTGCCAGCAACCGATTCGACAGATCTAACTATGGCTACACCTTC. It yields the protein CASNRFDRSNYGYTF. The chain carries TRBV6-6 and TRBJ1-2; D might be TRBD1 (5 bases). Between the trimmed V and J ends, which lost 7 bases and 0 bases, there was a span of 15 bases. This CDR3 is 15 amino acids long. Germline V gives CDR1 MNHNY, CDR2 SVGAGI (reference sequence).

This chain links TRBV5-3 with TRBJ1-5; a weak D match, TRBD1 (5 bases). TRBV5-3 is an ORF, and what it does is uncertain. The V and J ends lost 4 bases and 5 bases respectively, with 16 bases between them. The CDR3 loop spans 15 amino acids. In nucleotides, the CDR3 is TGTGCCAGAAGCGGTAGAAGGGGTTGCGATCAGCCCCAGCATTTT. Translated: CARSGRRGCDQPQHF.

The rearrangement uses TRBV30 and TRBJ1-5, with a weak D call TRBD1 (6 bases). The CDR3 contains 17 residues. The V gene's germline CDR1 is GTSNPN and CDR2 SVGIG (reference sequence). V lost 2 bases and J 10 bases, leaving 27 bases between the germline ends. The CDR3 loop reads CAWSSSDSTGTNTPQHF. CDR3 bases: TGTGCCTGGAGTTCCTCAGATTCCACAGGGACAAATACTCCCCAGCATTTT.